The clone carrying this TCR beta chain was counted many times. Its target is unknown. Regions amplified from RNA transcripts were the TCR beta CDR3 regions. HTBI primers were employed in a first-round RT-PCR of the TCR CDR3. TCRdb re-called the multiplex PCR reads with MiXCR, one entry per CDR3 protein. The sample has around 580,000 distinct CDR3 sequences, approximately 16% seen once. The entry originates in a study of T cells in Graves' hyperthyroidism and ophthalmopathy. Study results and caveats: With a median lead of approximately 6 months before onset, the model predicted ophthalmopathy.

This CDR3 spans 13 amino acids. Germline loops: CDR1 SGHVS, CDR2 FQNEAQ. Trimming pared 4 bases from V and 5 bases from J, leaving 11 bases between. Clinical symptoms, serum thyroxine, TRAb, thyroid ultrasound and orbital computed tomography informed diagnoses. The clonotype was recovered from a woman under 30 with Graves' hyperthyroidism. The chain uses TRBV7-8 and TRBJ1-2; D gene unclear. Input material: blood. This CDR3 reads CASSSSTHYGYTF. As DNA, the CDR3 is TGTGCCAGCAGCTCTAGTACCCATTATGGCTACACCTTC. The entire variable domain, with the rest obtained from reference TRBV7-8 and TRBJ1-2, is as follows: GAGVSQSPRYKVAKRGQDVALRCDPISGHVSLFWYQQALGQGPEFLTYFQNEAQLDKSGLPSDRFFAERPEGSVSTLKIQRTQQEDSAVYLCASSSSTHYGYTFGSGTRLTVV.